This is a list of T cell receptor beta chains from one sample in a study of T cell responses to AZD1222 COVID-19 vaccine. Sequencing was performed with immunoSEQ multiplex PCR; in TCRdb, only in-frame clones are kept and a portion is missing. The profile shows 120,000 or so clones, about 89% of them singletons. The sequences come from peripheral blood, collected 28 days after the second AZD1222 dose. The receptors originated from an adult who received the AZD1222 COVID-19 vaccine. Each CDR3 is given with its conserved first and last residue. Fields, in order: D gene, J gene, clone size, V gene, CDR3 protein, CDR3 DNA. D genes are given only for firm matches. Clone sizes are given selectively: once, few, many, or a class where the clone is expanded.

>TRBD2|TRBJ2-3|NA|TRBV6-1
CASSEASGGPDTQYF
TGTGCCAGCAGTGAAGCTAGCGGGGGGCCAGATACGCAGTATTTT
>NA|TRBJ1-3|NA|TRBV2
CASSNSPSGNTIYF
TGTGCCAGCAGTAACTCACCTTCTGGAAACACCATATATTTT
>NA|TRBJ1-3|NA|TRBV11-3
CASSFGGEGNTIYF
TGTGCCAGCAGCTTCGGCGGGGAAGGAAACACCATATATTTT
>NA|TRBJ1-2|NA|TRBV30
CAWTGTVPNYGYTF
TGTGCCTGGACCGGGACGGTCCCTAACTATGGCTACACCTTC
>NA|TRBJ1-1|NA|TRBV19
CASSPPGNTEAFF
TGTGCCAGTTCCCCCCCCGGGAACACTGAAGCTTTCTTT
>NA|TRBJ1-3|NA|TRBV6-5
CASSYWIPSSGNTIYF
TGTGCCAGCAGTTACTGGATTCCGAGCTCTGGAAACACCATATATTTT
>NA|TRBJ1-2|NA|TRBV4-1
CASSLQVNYGYTF
TGCGCCAGCAGCCTTCAGGTTAACTATGGCTACACCTTC
>NA|TRBJ2-3|NA|TRBV5-3
CARSRNGGAGADTQYF
TGTGCCAGAAGTCGCAATGGAGGGGCTGGCGCAGATACGCAGTATTTT
>NA|TRBJ2-1|NA|TRBV7-2
CASSLFTESEQFF
TGTGCCAGCAGCTTATTCACAGAGAGTGAGCAGTTCTTC
>TRBD1|TRBJ2-2|NA|TRBV19
CASSTGIGTGELFF
TGTGCCAGTTCGACAGGGATCGGCACCGGGGAGCTGTTTTTT
>TRBD2|TRBJ2-1|NA|TRBV7-9
CASSLALAGVYNEQFF
TGTGCCAGCAGCTTAGCCCTAGCGGGGGTCTACAATGAGCAGTTCTTC
>NA|TRBJ2-7|NA|TRBV18
CASSTRGPYEQYF
TGTGCCAGCTCAACGCGGGGACCCTACGAGCAGTACTTC
>NA|TRBJ1-3|NA|TRBV7-2
CASSLGNAMVRNTIYF
TGTGCCAGCAGCTTAGGGAACGCCATGGTAAGAAACACCATATATTTT
>NA|TRBJ1-4|NA|TRBV4-3
CASSQARGREKLFF
TGCGCCAGCAGCCAAGCGAGGGGGAGAGAAAAACTGTTTTTT
>NA|TRBJ2-1|once|TRBV11-3
CASSLGAGGMGNEQFF
TGTGCCAGCAGCTTAGGGGCAGGCGGGATGGGGAATGAGCAGTTCTTC
>NA|TRBJ2-1|NA|TRBV5-6
CASSLYISDNEQFF
TGTGCCAGCAGCTTGTATATCAGTGACAATGAGCAGTTCTTC
>NA|TRBJ2-3|NA|TRBV5-1
CASSLGMGDTQYF
TGCGCCAGCAGCTTAGGTATGGGGGATACGCAGTATTTT
>NA|TRBJ2-5|once|TRBV15
CATARAEGKSQETQYF
TGTGCCACCGCTAGGGCTGAGGGCAAATCACAAGAGACCCAGTACTTC
>TRBD1|TRBJ1-5|NA|TRBV12-3/TRBV12-4
CASSTGDQPQHF
TGTGCCAGCAGTACAGGGGACCAGCCCCAGCATTTT
>TRBD1|TRBJ1-5|NA|TRBV13
CASSDGQDSNQPQHF
TGTGCCAGCAGCGACGGACAGGATAGCAATCAGCCCCAGCATTTT
>NA|TRBJ2-5|NA|TRBV20-1
CSASTTWGLKGETQYF
TGCAGTGCTAGTACTACTTGGGGGTTGAAGGGGGAGACCCAGTACTTC
>TRBD2|TRBJ2-7|once|TRBV28
CASSTSGRAYEQYF
TGTGCCAGCAGTACTAGCGGGAGGGCCTACGAGCAGTACTTC
>TRBD1|TRBJ1-5|NA|TRBV13
CASSPGRGEQPQHF
TGTGCCAGCAGCCCAGGCAGGGGGGAACAGCCCCAGCATTTT
>NA|TRBJ2-3|once|TRBV19
CASSIGISTDTQYF
TGTGCCAGTAGTATAGGTATTAGCACAGATACGCAGTATTTT
>NA|TRBJ1-5|NA|TRBV19
CASSIRGKQPQHF
TGTGCCAGTAGTATCAGGGGCAAACAGCCCCAGCATTTT
>TRBD1|TRBJ2-5|few|TRBV5-4
CASMGTGKETQYF
TGTGCCAGCATGGGGACAGGGAAAGAGACCCAGTACTTC
>NA|TRBJ2-1|NA|TRBV11-3
CASELLGGGNEQFF
TGTGCCAGCGAACTCTTAGGGGGTGGCAATGAGCAGTTCTTC
>TRBD2|TRBJ2-1|NA|TRBV5-1
CASSLVPGAGGYNEQFF
TGCGCCAGCAGCTTGGTTCCGGGGGCGGGAGGGTACAATGAGCAGTTCTTC
>TRBD1|TRBJ1-2|NA|TRBV19
CASSIEGRGSGYTF
TGTGCCAGTAGTATAGAGGGCAGGGGGTCTGGCTACACCTTC
>NA|TRBJ1-2|NA|TRBV29-1
CSVPSQGFKDGYTF
TGCAGCGTTCCCTCCCAGGGATTCAAGGATGGCTACACCTTC
>TRBD1|TRBJ1-2|NA|TRBV29-1
CSYRDSLYGYTF
TGCAGCTACCGGGACAGTCTCTATGGCTACACCTTC
>NA|TRBJ1-2|NA|TRBV9
CASSLGTTTGYGYTF
TGTGCCAGCAGCCTCGGGACAACCACGGGCTATGGCTACACCTTC
>NA|TRBJ2-7|NA|TRBV5-8
CASSQAYEQYF
TGTGCCAGCAGTCAGGCCTACGAGCAGTACTTC
>NA|TRBJ2-7|NA|TRBV11-3
CASSLAGSSYEQYF
TGTGCCAGCAGCTTAGCGGGGAGCTCCTACGAGCAGTACTTC
>NA|TRBJ1-1|NA|TRBV19
CASSSRDKNTEAFF
TGTGCCAGTAGTAGCCGAGACAAGAACACTGAAGCTTTCTTT
>NA|TRBJ2-3|NA|TRBV7-9
CASSLAVTDTQYF
TGTGCCAGCAGCTTAGCGGTTACAGATACGCAGTATTTT
>TRBD2|TRBJ2-1|NA|TRBV3-1/TRBV3-2
CASSPGSGSSYNEQFF
TGTGCCAGCAGCCCAGGTAGCGGGAGCTCCTACAATGAGCAGTTCTTC
>NA|TRBJ1-5|NA|TRBV2
CASSEQVSNQPQHF
TGTGCCAGCAGTGAACAGGTTAGCAATCAGCCCCAGCATTTT
>NA|TRBJ1-6|NA|TRBV19
CASSIIGARSPLHF
TGTGCCAGTAGTATAATAGGGGCCCGGTCACCCCTCCACTTT
>TRBD2|TRBJ2-7|NA|TRBV9
CASSVGRGGFYEQYF
TGTGCCAGCAGCGTTGGGCGGGGGGGTTTCTACGAGCAGTACTTC
>NA|TRBJ2-1|NA|TRBV6-5
CASSYRRSSYNEQFF
TGTGCCAGCAGTTATCGACGGAGCTCCTACAATGAGCAGTTCTTC
>TRBD2|TRBJ2-2|NA|TRBV24-1
CATRTGGPSGELFF
TGTGCCACCCGTACGGGAGGGCCGTCCGGGGAGCTGTTTTTT
>NA|TRBJ2-7|NA|TRBV19
CASSMSKDTYEQYF
TGTGCCAGTAGTATGTCGAAGGATACCTACGAGCAGTACTTC
>TRBD2|TRBJ2-3|NA|TRBV18
CASSPGLAVTDTQYF
TGTGCCAGCTCACCCGGACTAGCGGTCACAGATACGCAGTATTTT
>NA|TRBJ1-1|few|TRBV12-3/TRBV12-4
CASSLAQQGRAFF
TGTGCCAGCAGTTTAGCGCAACAGGGTAGGGCTTTCTTT
>TRBD1|TRBJ2-3|NA|TRBV11-2
CASSLKGTDTDTQYF
TGTGCCAGCAGCTTAAAGGGGACAGACACAGATACGCAGTATTTT
>NA|TRBJ2-3|NA|TRBV7-9
CASSISGSTTDTQYF
TGTGCCAGCTCGATTTCCGGGTCGACCACAGATACGCAGTATTTT
>NA|TRBJ1-1|NA|TRBV6-5
CASKVHPNTEAFF
TGTGCCAGCAAGGTACACCCGAACACTGAAGCTTTCTTT
>TRBD1|TRBJ2-7|NA|TRBV28
CASSRDRSYEQYF
TGTGCCAGCAGCCGGGACAGGTCCTACGAGCAGTACTTC
>TRBD1|TRBJ1-5|NA|TRBV30
CAWSVDRVDQPQHF
TGTGCCTGGAGCGTCGACAGGGTAGATCAGCCCCAGCATTTT